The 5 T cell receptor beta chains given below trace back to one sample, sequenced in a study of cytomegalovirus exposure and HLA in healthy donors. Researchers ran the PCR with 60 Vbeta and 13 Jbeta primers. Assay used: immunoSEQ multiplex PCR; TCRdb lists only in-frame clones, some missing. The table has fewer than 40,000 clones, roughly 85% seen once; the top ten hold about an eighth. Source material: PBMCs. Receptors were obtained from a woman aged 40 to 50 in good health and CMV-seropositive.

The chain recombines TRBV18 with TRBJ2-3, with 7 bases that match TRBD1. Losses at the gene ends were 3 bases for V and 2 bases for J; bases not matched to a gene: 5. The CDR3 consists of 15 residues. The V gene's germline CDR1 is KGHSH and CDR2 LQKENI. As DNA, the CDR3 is TGTGCCAGCTCACCCTCAGGGACAGTCACAGATACGCAGTATTTT. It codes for CASSPSGTVTDTQYF.

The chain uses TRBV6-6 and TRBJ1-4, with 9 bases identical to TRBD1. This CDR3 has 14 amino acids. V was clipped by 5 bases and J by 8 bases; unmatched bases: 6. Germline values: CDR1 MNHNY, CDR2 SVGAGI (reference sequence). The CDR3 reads CASSMGQGWEKLFF. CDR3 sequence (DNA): TGTGCCAGCAGTATGGGACAGGGTTGGGAAAAACTGTTTTTT.

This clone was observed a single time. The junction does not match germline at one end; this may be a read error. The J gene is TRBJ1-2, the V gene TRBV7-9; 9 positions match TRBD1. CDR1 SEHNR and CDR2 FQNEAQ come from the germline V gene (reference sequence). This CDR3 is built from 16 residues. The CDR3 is CSSSHPAGTGNYGYTF. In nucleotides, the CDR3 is TGTTCCAGCAGCCATCCCGCCGGGACAGGGAACTATGGCTACACCTTC.

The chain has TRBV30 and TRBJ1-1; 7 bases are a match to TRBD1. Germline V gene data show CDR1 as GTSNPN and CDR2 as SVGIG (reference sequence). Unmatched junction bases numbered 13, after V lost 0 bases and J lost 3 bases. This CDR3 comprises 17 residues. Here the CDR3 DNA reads TGTGCCTGGAGTGTAGAGGGGACAGCCTGGAGTGACACTGAAGCTTTCTTT. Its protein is CAWSVEGTAWSDTEAFF. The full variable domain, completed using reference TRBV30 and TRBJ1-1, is SQTIHQWPATLVQPVGSPLSLECTVEGTSNPNLYWYRQAAGRGLQLLFYSVGIGQISSEVPQNLSASRPQDRQFILSSKKLLLSDSGFYLCAWSVEGTAWSDTEAFFGQGTRLTVV.

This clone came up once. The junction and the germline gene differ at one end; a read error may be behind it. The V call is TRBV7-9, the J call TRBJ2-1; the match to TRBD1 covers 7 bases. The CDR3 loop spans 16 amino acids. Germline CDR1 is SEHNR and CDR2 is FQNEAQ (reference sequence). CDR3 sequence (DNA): TGTTCCAGCAGCTTAATTCCGGGGACAGAGCGCAATGAGCAGTTCTTC. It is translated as CSSSLIPGTERNEQFF.